The 15 T cell receptor beta chains given below trace back to one sample, sequenced in a study of T cell repertoires in cytomegalovirus infection. TCRdb reprocessed the reads via MiXCR and lists one record per CDR3 protein. The table lists over 100,000 distinct CDR3 sequences, less than 30% of them singletons. Their antigens are not known. The specimen was CD8+ T cells from cultured PBMCs, collected from culture after CMV antigen stimulation. These receptors all stem from a human donor in good health (CMV status not recorded). Some clones in this sample may be carry-over from other donors' samples.

The chain employs TRBV5-5 and TRBJ1-2; TRBD1 aligns across 9 bases. The CDR3 runs to 14 residues. With V trimmed by 5 bases and J by 8 bases, 10 bases remained unmatched. CDR1 and CDR2 (germline): SGHKS, YYEKEE (reference sequence). CDR3 nucleotides: TGTGCCAGCAGGTACACAGGGGGCGCGCGAGGCTACACCTTC. Translating it yields CASRYTGGARGYTF.

The chain employs TRBV27 and TRBJ2-5, with TRBD2 as a possible D gene (5 bases). CDR1 is MNHEY, CDR2 SMNVEV, per germline (reference sequence). The CDR3 totals 15 residues. V was trimmed by 5 bases and J by 4 bases, leaving 17 bases between them. The CDR3 region is CASSPSRTNPETQYF. Written as DNA, the CDR3 is TGTGCCAGCAGTCCTAGCAGGACCAACCCAGAGACCCAGTACTTC.

This clonotype was seen only a few times. V is TRBV6-5 and J is TRBJ2-2; TRBD2 aligns across 7 bases. Germline values: CDR1 MNHEY, CDR2 SVGAGI. This CDR3 is built from 14 residues. With 2 bases clipped from V and 8 bases from J, the junction kept 5 bases outside the gene matches. The CDR3 bases are TGTGCCAGCAGTTACGGCGGGGGTGGTGGGGAGCTGTTTTTT. Its translation: CASSYGGGGGELFF.

The J gene is TRBJ2-7, the V gene TRBV7-6; D may be TRBD2 (6 bases). The CDR3 length is 14 residues. Trimming took off 0 bases at V and 4 bases at J, with 10 bases between the two ends. CDR1 and CDR2 from the germline V gene are SGHVS and FNYEAQ. CDR3 in DNA: TGTGCCAGCAGCTTAGCGGGGCGGGGTTACGAGCAGTACTTC. Its translation: CASSLAGRGYEQYF. Filled out from reference TRBV7-6 and TRBJ2-7, the complete variable domain reads GAGVSQSPRYKVTKRGQDVALRCDPISGHVSLYWYRQALGQGPEFLTYFNYEAQQDKSGLPNDRFSAERPEGSISTLTIQRTEQRDSAMYRCASSLAGRGYEQYFGPGTRLTVT.

For this clonotype: Since a much larger clone is just one base distant, this may be a read error. The rearrangement joins TRBV7-6 to TRBJ2-1; 12 bases align to TRBD1. Looked up from germline, CDR1 is SGHVS and CDR2 is FNYEAQ. This CDR3 region has 14 residues. For the CDR3, the DNA is TGTACCAGCAGCCGGGACAGGGGGCACAATGAGCAGTTCTTC. It translates to CTSSRDRGHNEQFF.

This sequence joins TRBV4-2 and TRBJ2-1, with TRBD2 identical over 9 bases. Trimming removed 0 bases from V and 8 bases from J; junction bases left unmatched: 5. This CDR3 is built from 15 residues. CDR1 is LGHNA, CDR2 YNFKEQ, per germline. The CDR3 DNA sequence: TGTGCCAGCAGCCAAGAGGCTAGCGGGGTCGATGAGCAGTTCTTC. Its translation is CASSQEASGVDEQFF.

CDR3 bases: TGTGCCAGCAGCTTTTTCCCCTATAATTCACCCCTCCACTTT. Protein sequence: CASSFFPYNSPLHF. The J gene is TRBJ1-6, the V gene TRBV5-6; D ambiguous. The CDR3 is made up of 14 amino acids. CDR1 and CDR2 (germline): SGHDT, YYEEEE. V was pared by 2 bases and J by 2 bases, with 5 bases between.

This chain links TRBV25-1 with TRBJ2-1, with 14 bases fitting TRBD2. The J segment lost 4 bases and the V segment lost 1 base, leaving 0 bases of the junction unmatched. CDR3 length: 16 amino acids. Germline V lookup: CDR1 MGHDK, CDR2 SYGVNS. The CDR3 loop reads CASSEWTSGGYNEQFF. The CDR3 DNA reads TGTGCCAGCAGTGAATGGACTAGCGGGGGGTACAATGAGCAGTTCTTC.

This clonotype showed up many times. The rearrangement joins TRBV19 to TRBJ1-5; D is unclear. The CDR3 length is 15 residues. Germline-derived CDR1 and CDR2 are LNHDA and SQIVND (reference sequence). Trimming pared 2 bases from V and 4 bases from J, leaving 12 bases between. In DNA, the CDR3 is TGTGCCAGTAGTATATGGGTGTTCCCAAATCAGCCCCAGCATTTT. Residues: CASSIWVFPNQPQHF.

The chain carries TRBV7-8 and TRBJ1-5, with D maybe TRBD1 (6 bases). Trimming removed 8 bases at V and 0 bases at J, with 17 bases between. Germline CDR1 reads SGHVS; CDR2 reads FQNEAQ. This CDR3 region has 16 residues. In DNA, the CDR3 is TGTGCCAGCGCAGGGGCTTGGGGACCTAGCAATCAGCCCCAGCATTTT. It encodes CASAGAWGPSNQPQHF.

The chain joins TRBV27 to TRBJ1-1, with D uncertain. Trimming removed 6 bases from V and 0 bases from J, with 11 bases in between. Germline CDR1 reads MNHEY; CDR2 reads SMNVEV (reference sequence). The CDR3 is 14 amino acids. The CDR3 region has the DNA TGTGCCAGCAGACCCGGTCTTTTGAACACTGAAGCTTTCTTT. This translates into CASRPGLLNTEAFF.

This chain uses TRBV11-2 with TRBJ2-3; 13 bases match TRBD2. J gave up 5 bases and V 4 bases, and 6 bases lay outside the gene matches. CDR3 size: 16 residues. CDR1 is SGHAT and CDR2 is FQNNGV in the germline V gene. CDR3 in amino acids: CASSSPTSGGLDTQYF. Written as DNA, the CDR3 is TGTGCCAGCAGCTCCCCGACTAGCGGGGGGTTAGATACGCAGTATTTT.

This clonotype was recorded at least ten times. The chain links TRBV7-8 to TRBJ1-2; D unresolved. V was shortened by 1 base and J by 0 bases, with 9 bases between the two germline ends. The CDR3 has 15 residues. CDR1 SGHVS and CDR2 FQNEAQ come from the germline V gene. The CDR3 loop is CASSLDEFPNYGYTF. CDR3 coding DNA: TGTGCCAGCAGCTTAGACGAATTCCCTAACTATGGCTACACCTTC.

In its sample, this clonotype was seen many times. This chain joins TRBV7-9 and TRBJ2-7, with D maybe TRBD1 (5 bases). Germline CDR1 SEHNR, CDR2 FQNEAQ (reference sequence). The CDR3 runs to 14 residues. V shed 3 bases and J shed 7 bases, with 16 bases lying between them. This CDR3 reads CASSFSATVEEQYF. CDR3 nucleotide sequence: TGTGCCAGCAGCTTTTCGGCGACAGTAGAAGAGCAGTACTTC.

J is TRBJ2-3 and V is TRBV12-3 or TRBV12-4; TRBD2 aligns across 8 bases. V trimming: 5 bases; J trimming: 0 bases; junction bases outside the gene matches: 4. The CDR3 extends over 15 amino acids. The CDR3 loop is CASSRGGLSTDTQYF. As DNA, the CDR3 is TGTGCCAGCAGTCGGGGGGGCCTGAGCACAGATACGCAGTATTTT.